These 20 T cell receptor beta chains were all obtained from the same sample, sequenced in a study of blood T cell repertoires in COVID-19. The method was immunoSEQ multiplex PCR; TCRdb's version includes in-frame clones alone and lacks a portion of them. The table has about 110,000 clones, 88% seen once. Material for sequencing was peripheral blood. These receptors were obtained from a woman aged 45-59 years with acute or convalescent COVID-19.

The rearrangement links TRBV2 to TRBJ1-2; no reliable D call. The germline CDR1 and CDR2 sequences are SNHLY and FYNNEI. CDR3 length: 13 amino acids. Trimming pared 2 bases from V and 3 bases from J, leaving 7 bases between. This CDR3 is CASSEQVYYGYTF. The CDR3 region has the DNA TGTGCCAGCAGTGAACAGGTGTACTATGGCTACACCTTC.

J is TRBJ2-5 and V is TRBV19; D is undetermined. This CDR3 has 15 residues. V was trimmed by 1 base and J by 5 bases, leaving 14 bases between them. The germline V gene encodes CDR1 LNHDA and CDR2 SQIVND (reference sequence). The CDR3 DNA is TGTGCCAGTAGTATAGGCAGCGCCATGTGGGAGACCCAGTACTTC. Translating gives CASSIGSAMWETQYF.

There are a few counts of this clone. The gene calls are TRBV14 and TRBJ1-1; maybe TRBD1 (5 bases). Germline V lookup: CDR1 SGHDN, CDR2 FVKESK. The length of the CDR3 is 14 residues. V dropped 1 base and J dropped 5 bases, with 11 bases sitting between them. Here the CDR3 reads CASSQGQGWTEAFF. CDR3 DNA sequence: TGTGCCAGCAGCCAAGGTCAGGGATGGACTGAAGCTTTCTTT.

The chain uses TRBV3-1 (or the pseudogene TRBV3-2) and TRBJ1-2; D is perhaps TRBD1 (6 bases). This CDR3 region has 16 residues. The V gene lost 1 base and the J gene lost 4 bases, with 16 bases spanning the gap. Germline CDR1 is LGHDT and CDR2 is YNNKEL (reference sequence). The CDR3 DNA sequence: TGTGCCAGCAGCCAAGTGGGGCAACAGGGCCTCTATGGCTACACCTTC. Translation gives CASSQVGQQGLYGYTF.

The V gene is TRBV7-9, the J gene TRBJ2-3; possibly TRBD2 for D (5 bases). V was pared by 0 bases and J by 2 bases, with 9 bases between. CDR3 length: 15 residues. From germline, CDR1 is SEHNR and CDR2 FQNEAQ (reference sequence). The CDR3 DNA is TGTGCCAGCAGCTTAGCGTTAGCGAACACAGATACGCAGTATTTT. Translation: CASSLALANTDTQYF.

This chain uses TRBV29-1 with TRBJ2-1, with 11 nucleotides matching TRBD1. This CDR3 has 12 residues. The germline gives CDR1 SQVTM, CDR2 ANQGSEA. The trim removed 6 bases at V and 12 bases at J, leaving 7 bases unmatched. CDR3: CSVIPGQGVQFF. The CDR3 nucleotides are TGCAGCGTAATTCCGGGACAGGGGGTGCAGTTCTTC.

The chain is built from TRBV28 and TRBJ1-4, with D possibly being TRBD1 (6 bases). CDR3 size: 14 residues. Germline V gives CDR1 MDHEN, CDR2 SYDVKM. The V end lost 6 bases, the J end lost 6 bases, and 14 bases lay between the germline ends. CDR3 in DNA: TGTGCCAGCAGACTAGGGGGAAACCATGAAAAACTGTTTTTT. It is translated as CASRLGGNHEKLFF. The full variable domain, completed using reference TRBV28 and TRBJ1-4, is DVKVTQSSRYLVKRTGEKVFLECVQDMDHENMFWYRQDPGLGLRLIYFSYDVKMKEKGDIPEGYSVSREKKERFSLILESASTNQTSMYLCASRLGGNHEKLFFGSGTQLSVL.

The chain links TRBV27 to TRBJ1-2, with 10 nucleotides matching TRBD1. Germline CDR1 reads MNHEY; CDR2 reads SMNVEV (reference sequence). Trimming at V came to 5 bases and at J to 3 bases, leaving 12 bases not matched to a gene. This CDR3 contains 17 residues. The DNA of the CDR3 is TGTGCCAGCAGTCTAAGGCCGGGACAGGGGTTTTACTATGGCTACACCTTC. The encoded protein is CASSLRPGQGFYYGYTF.

Relative to its sample, this clone is medium-sized. The genes are TRBV25-1 and TRBJ2-7, with 9 positions matching TRBD1. The germline gives CDR1 MGHDK, CDR2 SYGVNS. J gave up 3 bases and V 3 bases, and 0 bases lay outside the gene matches. The CDR3 is 13 amino acids. CDR3 sequence: CASSEDRGYEQYF. CDR3 bases: TGTGCCAGCAGTGAGGACAGGGGCTACGAGCAGTACTTC.

The V call is TRBV18, the J call TRBJ2-3, with TRBD1 matching over 8 bases. The CDR3 loop spans 15 amino acids. Losses at the gene ends were 3 bases for V and 2 bases for J; bases not matched to a gene: 4. The germline CDR1 and CDR2 sequences are KGHSH and LQKENI. CDR3 region: CASSPPGQVTDTQYF. DNA for the CDR3: TGTGCCAGCTCACCTCCGGGACAGGTCACAGATACGCAGTATTTT.

The V gene is TRBV18, the J gene TRBJ2-1; TRBD1 agrees at 8 bases. Per the germline V gene, CDR1 is KGHSH and CDR2 is LQKENI. This CDR3 has 15 amino acids. Trimming removed 6 bases from V and 1 base from J; junction bases left unmatched: 5. The CDR3: CASSQGAESYNEQFF. CDR3 nucleotides: TGTGCCAGCTCCCAGGGGGCAGAGTCCTACAATGAGCAGTTCTTC.

Only a few counts were recorded for this clone. The V and J genes are TRBV4-1 and TRBJ2-1, with 8 bases identical to TRBD2. Germline CDR1 reads MGHRA; CDR2 reads YSYEKL. The V and J ends lost 3 bases and 0 bases, in that order; junction bases with no gene match: 4. The CDR3 spans 16 residues. This CDR3 reads CASSQESGSSYNEQFF. CDR3 sequence (DNA): TGCGCCAGCAGCCAGGAAAGCGGGAGCTCCTACAATGAGCAGTTCTTC.

The rearrangement links TRBV28 to TRBJ2-7, with D possibly TRBD2 on 5 matching bases. Trimming took 6 bases from V and 6 from J, leaving 21 bases between them. This CDR3 is built from 15 residues. The germline V gene has CDR1 MDHEN and CDR2 SYDVKM. CDR3: CASSPGSIQLAEQYF. CDR3 coding DNA: TGTGCCAGCAGCCCGGGATCTATTCAACTTGCCGAGCAGTACTTC. Variable domain in full (rest from reference TRBV28 and TRBJ2-7): DVKVTQSSRYLVKRTGEKVFLECVQDMDHENMFWYRQDPGLGLRLIYFSYDVKMKEKGDIPEGYSVSREKKERFSLILESASTNQTSMYLCASSPGSIQLAEQYFGPGTRLTVT.

The V and J genes are TRBV19 and TRBJ2-7, with 7 bases fitting TRBD1. The CDR3 loop spans 14 amino acids. With 6 bases clipped from V and 0 bases from J, the junction kept 5 bases outside the gene matches. Germline CDR1 reads LNHDA; CDR2 reads SQIVND (reference sequence). This CDR3 reads CASRKTGYSYEQYF. The CDR3 bases are TGTGCCAGTAGGAAGACAGGGTACTCCTACGAGCAGTACTTC.

The chain combines TRBV5-8 with TRBJ1-3; 7 bases are shared with TRBD1. This CDR3 contains 15 residues. CDR1 and CDR2 from the germline V gene are SGHTS and YDEGEE. J was trimmed by 0 bases and V by 4 bases; bases with no gene match: 4. The CDR3 here is CASSTGQLSGNTIYF. CDR3 bases: TGTGCCAGCAGCACGGGACAGCTCTCTGGAAACACCATATATTTT.

The V and J genes are TRBV12-3 or TRBV12-4 and TRBJ1-2; 8 bases line up with TRBD1. The CDR3 contains 13 residues. J gave up 7 bases and V 10 bases, and 11 bases lay outside the gene matches. The CDR3 DNA reads as TGTGCCACCCAGGACAGGGTGGGCTTTGGCTACACCTTC. Translating gives CATQDRVGFGYTF.

V and J are TRBV10-3 and TRBJ1-1; 7 nucleotides align to TRBD1. Trimming at V came to 6 bases and at J to 3 bases, leaving 7 bases not matched to a gene. The CDR3 is made up of 14 amino acids. The V gene's germline CDR1 is ENHRY and CDR2 SYGVKD. The CDR3 nucleotides are TGTGCCATCAGCACAGGGGAATGGGACACTGAAGCTTTCTTT. Residues: CAISTGEWDTEAFF.

The CDR3 DNA is TGTGCCACCAGCGGTCTAGCGGGTTCCTACGAGCAGTACTTC. This sequence encodes CATSGLAGSYEQYF. This chain uses TRBV15 with TRBJ2-7; 8 bases are shared with TRBD2. V shed 5 bases and J 1 base; nucleotides not matched to a gene: 4. This CDR3 spans 14 amino acids. CDR1 and CDR2 (germline): LNHNV, YYDKDF (reference sequence).

V gene TRBV5-1 combines with J gene TRBJ1-1; D ambiguous. Germline CDR1 and CDR2: SGHRS and YFSETQ. The CDR3 is made up of 12 amino acids. The ends were cut back, 0 bases at V and 13 bases at J, with 13 bases in the middle. The DNA for the CDR3 is TGCGCCAGCAGCTTGGTTCTAGATGAGGTTTTCTTT. This sequence encodes CASSLVLDEVFF. Full variable domain (outside the CDR3, taken from reference TRBV5-1 and TRBJ1-1): KAGVTQTPRYLIKTRGQQVTLSCSPISGHRSVSWYQQTPGQGLQFLFEYFSETQRNKGNFPGRFSGRQFSNSRSEMNVSTLELGDSALYLCASSLVLDEVFFGQGTRLTVV.

This clone occurred once. J is TRBJ2-3 and V is TRBV6-5; no clear D gene. Germline values: CDR1 MNHEY, CDR2 SVGAGI. Trimming removed 0 bases from V and 3 bases from J, with 10 bases in between. This CDR3 contains 15 residues. Here the CDR3 DNA reads TGTGCCAGCAGTTACTCGAAGGCAGGTACAGATACGCAGTATTTT. Amino acids: CASSYSKAGTDTQYF.